These T cell receptor beta chains were read from a single sample in a study of blood T cells in healthy people across ages. TCRdb used MiXCR to reprocess the 5' RACE reads, holding one entry per CDR3 protein. The sample yields roughly 700,000 distinct CDR3 sequences, approximately 25% seen once. The sample also formed part of further work on T cells of mothers and their children.

Sequenced: blood. These receptors all come from a boy under 18 in good health. The CDR3 runs from the conserved cysteine through the conserved F or W. Fields, in order: clone size, CDR3 length, V gene, J gene, D gene, CDR3 protein, CDR3 DNA. D genes are given only for firm matches. Clone size is not always given. Where it is, it says once, few, many or a class for expanded clones.

>.|13|TRBV7-2|TRBJ2-1|.
CASSPPGGLEQFF
TGTGCCAGCAGCCCCCCTGGGGGGCTTGAGCAGTTCTTC
>.|17|TRBV7-2|TRBJ2-7|TRBD1
CASSLEARQGASYEQYF
TGTGCCAGCAGCTTAGAGGCCCGACAGGGGGCTAGTTACGAGCAGTACTTC
>few|15|TRBV2|TRBJ2-5|TRBD2
CASSEFAGVTETQYF
TGTGCCAGCAGTGAGTTCGCGGGGGTGACAGAGACCCAGTACTTC
>few|12|TRBV2|TRBJ2-5|.
CASTLAEETQYF
TGTGCCAGCACACTGGCGGAAGAGACCCAGTACTTC
>.|15|TRBV3-1|TRBJ2-5|TRBD2
CASTTDHSRGVGEYF
TGTGCCAGCACCACTGACCACAGCCGGGGGGTCGGGGAGTACTTC
>.|14|TRBV20-1|TRBJ2-5|TRBD1
CSARMDRDQETQYF
TGCAGTGCTAGGATGGACAGGGACCAAGAGACCCAGTACTTC
>.|15|TRBV7-2|TRBJ2-4|TRBD2
CASSLEASGRNIQYF
TGTGCCAGCAGCTTAGAGGCTAGCGGGAGGAACATTCAGTACTTC
>few|14|TRBV29-1|TRBJ2-7|.
CSVVGGRNGNEQYF
TGCAGCGTTGTTGGTGGGCGCAACGGAAACGAGCAGTACTTC
>few|14|TRBV5-4|TRBJ2-5|.
CASSLGTNQETQYF
TGTGCCAGCAGCTTGGGGACCAACCAAGAGACCCAGTACTTC
>few|14|TRBV20-1|TRBJ2-7|TRBD1
CSAAGNRDRDEQYF
TGCAGTGCTGCCGGAAACCGGGACAGGGACGAGCAGTACTTC